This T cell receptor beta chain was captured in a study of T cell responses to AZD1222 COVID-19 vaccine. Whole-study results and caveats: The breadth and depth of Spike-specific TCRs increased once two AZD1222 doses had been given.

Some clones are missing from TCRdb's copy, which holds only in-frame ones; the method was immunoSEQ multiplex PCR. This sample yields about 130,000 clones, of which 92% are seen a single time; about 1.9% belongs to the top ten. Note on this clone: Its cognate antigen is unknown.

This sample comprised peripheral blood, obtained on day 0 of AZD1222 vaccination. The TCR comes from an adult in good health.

The CDR3 nucleotides are TGTGCCAGCAGTTATTCCGACGCTAGCTCCTACGAGCAGTACTTC. Translated: CASSYSDASSYEQYF. This chain joins TRBV6-2 or TRBV6-3 and TRBJ2-7; no clear D gene. CDR1 is MNHEY, CDR2 SVGEGT, per germline. Trimming stripped 3 bases from V and 0 bases from J, with 12 bases between. The CDR3 sequence is 15 residues long.